The rows below give T cell receptor beta chains drawn from one sample of a study of blood T cell repertoires in COVID-19. Only in-frame clones appear in the TCRdb table, and some are missing; sequencing was by immunoSEQ multiplex PCR. The sample holds fewer than 250,000 clones, around 90% seen once. Sequencing used PBMCs or T cells enriched from blood (not recorded which). All receptors derive from a man aged 45 to 65 who had been exposed to COVID-19. CDR3s include the opening cysteine and the closing phenylalanine or tryptophan. D genes are given only for firm matches. Expanded clones get a size class; other rows say once, few or many, or leave the size out.

v_call: TRBV24-1; j_call: TRBJ2-1; clone_size: .; d_call: TRBD1; cdr3_aa: CATSDLTDRAYNEQFF; cdr3_nt: TGTGCCACCAGTGATTTAACCGACAGGGCTTACAATGAGCAGTTCTTC
v_call: TRBV10-3; j_call: TRBJ1-1; clone_size: once; d_call: TRBD1; cdr3_aa: CAIRDNRGRLSEAFF; cdr3_nt: TGTGCCATCAGGGATAACAGGGGGCGCTTATCTGAAGCTTTCTTT
v_call: TRBV5-6; j_call: TRBJ1-5; clone_size: .; d_call: .; cdr3_aa: CASSFKDLWGDQPQHF; cdr3_nt: TGTGCCAGCAGCTTTAAGGACCTTTGGGGGGATCAGCCCCAGCATTTT
v_call: TRBV5-4; j_call: TRBJ2-5; clone_size: .; d_call: TRBD1; cdr3_aa: CASSLQGAEWETQYF; cdr3_nt: TGTGCCAGCAGCTTACAGGGGGCTGAGTGGGAGACCCAGTACTTC
v_call: TRBV5-8; j_call: TRBJ2-2; clone_size: few; d_call: .; cdr3_aa: CASSLLVHTGELFF; cdr3_nt: TGTGCCAGCAGCTTGCTAGTCCACACCGGGGAGCTGTTTTTT
v_call: TRBV7-2; j_call: TRBJ2-7; clone_size: .; d_call: .; cdr3_aa: CASSGRVGAGEQYF; cdr3_nt: TGTGCCAGCAGCGGCCGTGTGGGGGCGGGCGAGCAGTACTTC
v_call: TRBV30; j_call: TRBJ2-3; clone_size: .; d_call: TRBD2; cdr3_aa: CAGLLAGADTQYF; cdr3_nt: TGTGCCGGTCTACTAGCGGGGGCGGATACGCAGTATTTT
v_call: TRBV4-2; j_call: TRBJ2-2; clone_size: .; d_call: .; cdr3_aa: CASSASATNTGELFF; cdr3_nt: TGTGCCAGCTCGGCTAGCGCAACGAACACCGGGGAGCTGTTTTTT
v_call: TRBV11-3; j_call: TRBJ2-1; clone_size: .; d_call: .; cdr3_aa: CASSRRPDRDNEQFF; cdr3_nt: TGTGCCAGCAGCCGACGTCCTGACAGAGACAATGAGCAGTTCTTC
v_call: TRBV28; j_call: TRBJ1-2; clone_size: .; d_call: .; cdr3_aa: CASRSGTGPYGYTF; cdr3_nt: TGTGCCAGCAGGTCGGGAACAGGGCCCTATGGCTACACCTTC
v_call: TRBV24-1; j_call: TRBJ2-3; clone_size: .; d_call: TRBD2; cdr3_aa: CATSDSRTSGDTQYF; cdr3_nt: TGTGCCACCAGTGATTCCCGGACTAGCGGAGATACGCAGTATTTT
v_call: TRBV18; j_call: TRBJ1-5; clone_size: .; d_call: TRBD1; cdr3_aa: CASSLTGDQPQHF; cdr3_nt: TGTGCCAGCTCATTAACAGGGGACCAGCCCCAGCATTTT
v_call: TRBV5-1; j_call: TRBJ2-1; clone_size: .; d_call: .; cdr3_aa: CASSPDRYNEQFF; cdr3_nt: TGCGCCAGCAGCCCCGACAGATACAATGAGCAGTTCTTC
v_call: TRBV9; j_call: TRBJ2-1; clone_size: .; d_call: .; cdr3_aa: CASSARLTRDILYNEQFF; cdr3_nt: TGTGCCAGCAGCGCTAGATTGACAAGGGACATTCTTTACAATGAGCAGTTCTTC
v_call: TRBV11-2; j_call: TRBJ2-5; clone_size: .; d_call: .; cdr3_aa: CASSRQRQETQYF; cdr3_nt: TGTGCCAGCAGCCGACAGAGACAAGAGACCCAGTACTTC
v_call: TRBV10-3; j_call: TRBJ2-2; clone_size: .; d_call: TRBD2; cdr3_aa: CAISDKGGPAGELFF; cdr3_nt: TGTGCCATCAGTGACAAGGGAGGGCCGGCCGGGGAGCTGTTTTTT
v_call: TRBV12-3/TRBV12-4; j_call: TRBJ1-1; clone_size: .; d_call: TRBD1; cdr3_aa: CASSPTGDTEAFF; cdr3_nt: TGTGCCAGCAGCCCGACAGGGGACACTGAAGCTTTCTTT
v_call: TRBV9; j_call: TRBJ1-5; clone_size: .; d_call: .; cdr3_aa: CASSRVTGQPQHF; cdr3_nt: TGTGCCAGCAGCAGGGTAACAGGACAGCCCCAGCATTTT
v_call: TRBV7-9; j_call: TRBJ2-2; clone_size: .; d_call: TRBD1; cdr3_aa: CASSPRDRENTGELFF; cdr3_nt: TGTGCCAGCAGCCCTCGGGACAGGGAGAACACCGGGGAGCTGTTTTTT
v_call: TRBV11-2; j_call: TRBJ2-7; clone_size: .; d_call: TRBD1; cdr3_aa: CASSVTGRYEQYF; cdr3_nt: TGTGCCAGCAGCGTGACAGGGAGATACGAGCAGTACTTC
v_call: TRBV6-1; j_call: TRBJ2-1; clone_size: .; d_call: TRBD2; cdr3_aa: CASSEFRGGGLAGAYNEQFF; cdr3_nt: TGTGCCAGCAGTGAATTTAGAGGGGGGGGACTAGCGGGCGCCTACAATGAGCAGTTCTTC
v_call: TRBV3-1/TRBV3-2; j_call: TRBJ2-1; clone_size: .; d_call: .; cdr3_aa: CASSQFPGEQFF; cdr3_nt: TGTGCCAGCAGCCAATTTCCCGGTGAGCAGTTCTTC
v_call: TRBV4-1; j_call: TRBJ1-5; clone_size: .; d_call: .; cdr3_aa: CASSRPFEGSSNQPQHF; cdr3_nt: TGCGCCAGCAGCCGCCCCTTCGAGGGCAGTAGCAATCAGCCCCAGCATTTT
v_call: TRBV28; j_call: TRBJ2-6; clone_size: once; d_call: .; cdr3_aa: CASSFRVGLGVVDLGANVLTF; cdr3_nt: TGTGCCAGCAGTTTCCGAGTGGGGTTAGGGGTTGTTGATCTGGGGGCCAACGTCCTGACTTTC
v_call: TRBV24-1; j_call: TRBJ1-4; clone_size: .; d_call: .; cdr3_aa: CATARGAEEKLFF; cdr3_nt: TGTGCCACCGCTCGGGGGGCGGAGGAAAAACTGTTTTTT
v_call: TRBV5-6; j_call: TRBJ1-2; clone_size: .; d_call: .; cdr3_aa: CASSLRHLFYGYTF; cdr3_nt: TGTGCCAGCAGCTTGCGCCACTTATTCTATGGCTACACCTTC
v_call: TRBV7-3; j_call: TRBJ2-3; clone_size: .; d_call: TRBD1; cdr3_aa: CASSSGQGAFGDTQYF; cdr3_nt: TGTGCCAGCAGCTCCGGACAGGGGGCGTTTGGAGATACGCAGTATTTT
v_call: TRBV5-1; j_call: TRBJ1-2; clone_size: .; d_call: .; cdr3_aa: CASSLTGPLYGYTF; cdr3_nt: TGCGCCAGCAGCTTGACAGGGCCCCTCTATGGCTACACCTTC
v_call: TRBV14; j_call: TRBJ2-3; clone_size: .; d_call: .; cdr3_aa: CASSPSSHTQYF; cdr3_nt: TGTGCCAGCAGCCCTAGTTCGCATACGCAGTATTTT
v_call: TRBV5-1; j_call: TRBJ2-5; clone_size: .; d_call: .; cdr3_aa: CASSFGVGSYQETQYF; cdr3_nt: TGCGCCAGCAGCTTCGGGGTGGGGTCGTACCAAGAGACCCAGTACTTC
v_call: TRBV6-5; j_call: TRBJ1-5; clone_size: .; d_call: .; cdr3_aa: CASRGREPSNQPQHF; cdr3_nt: TGTGCCAGCAGAGGGAGGGAACCGAGCAATCAGCCCCAGCATTTT
v_call: TRBV3-1/TRBV3-2; j_call: TRBJ1-3; clone_size: .; d_call: TRBD1; cdr3_aa: CASSRIQGVAGNTIYF; cdr3_nt: TGTGCCAGCAGCCGAATACAGGGGGTAGCTGGAAACACCATATATTTT